A selection of T cell receptor beta chains follows, all from one sample in a study of T cell changes during pregnancy in multiple sclerosis. The assay was immunoSEQ multiplex PCR, and TCRdb's table has in-frame clones only and misses some. The sample holds tens of thousands of clones, roughly 92% seen once. The specimen comprised CD8+ T cells from peripheral blood mononuclear cells, sampled in the third trimester of pregnancy. The receptors stem from a female donor with multiple sclerosis, enrolled in a pregnancy study. Both conserved end residues are part of each CDR3.

TRBV18	TRBJ2-7	CASSPPLAGSLYEQYF
TRBV6-6	TRBJ1-2	CASSNSQDTYGYTF
TRBV4-1	TRBJ2-7	CASSQVYSGTYEQYF
TRBV18	TRBJ2-5	CASSFGAEYQETQYF
TRBV7-2	TRBJ2-3	CASSRADNFYTQYF
TRBV27	TRBJ2-7	CASSFLSGGAYEQYF
TRBV9	TRBJ2-3	CASNELFTDTQYF
TRBV29-1	TRBJ2-7	CSVVGGKWAYEQYF
TRBV5-1	TRBJ2-7	CASSLAGVYEQYF
TRBV5-1	TRBJ2-7	CASSLAQDSSYEQYF
TRBV29-1	TRBJ2-7	CSVEPTGFTPYEQYF
TRBV19	TRBJ1-5	CASTYTGVGNQPQHF
TRBV21-1	TRBJ2-4	CASTGEEPPRRAKNIQYF
TRBV7-2	TRBJ2-1	CASSSLQGIEFF
TRBV12-5	TRBJ2-1	CASGAGTSGYNEQFF
TRBV2	TRBJ1-2	CASSGRESYGYTF
TRBV15	TRBJ2-7	CATSRDQSGSYEQYF
TRBV4-1	TRBJ1-1	CATRHSTEAFF
TRBV12-2	TRBJ2-7	CASRLEQYEQYF
TRBV7-2	TRBJ2-7	CASSFGLALPPYEQYF
TRBV7-6	TRBJ2-1	CASSLGRAGNEQFF
TRBV7-9	TRBJ2-7	CASSPTESYEQYF
TRBV19	TRBJ1-2	CATRGGVVNGYTF
TRBV18	TRBJ2-7	CASSPGTYEQYF
TRBV9	TRBJ1-2	CASSAGDRASYGYTF
TRBV2	TRBJ2-1	CASRDSGRSYNEQFF
TRBV27	TRBJ2-1	CATAEQAYNEQFF